Shown below are 22 T cell receptor beta chains from a single sample sequenced in a study of radiotherapy plus CTLA-4 blockade in lung cancer. Measured with immunoSEQ multiplex PCR; TCRdb has only the in-frame clones, and not every one. The repertoire holds around 99,000 clones, just over 85% seen once, with 4% to 6% in the top ten. Here the sequenced sample was peripheral blood, taken from a patient treated with radiotherapy plus ipilimumab. The receptor source for this set is a human donor with non-small cell lung cancer that progressed on radiotherapy plus ipilimumab.

This rearrangement joins TRBV6-1 to TRBJ2-5; 7 bases match TRBD2. This CDR3 comprises 14 residues. After removal of 1 base from V and 5 bases from J, the junction contained 4 bases not matched to a gene. The V gene's germline CDR1 is MNHNS and CDR2 SASEGT. The CDR3 coding sequence is TGTGCCAGCAGTGAAGGAGGTAGCGGGGAGACCCAGTACTTC. It yields the protein CASSEGGSGETQYF.

The gene calls are TRBV5-4 and TRBJ1-2; 8 bases map to TRBD1. Unmatched junction bases numbered 7, after V lost 4 bases and J lost 2 bases. Per the germline V gene, CDR1 is SGHNT and CDR2 is YYREEE (reference sequence). This CDR3 comprises 15 residues. Here the CDR3 reads CASSPVAGGNYGYTF. DNA for the CDR3: TGTGCCAGCAGCCCGGTGGCAGGGGGCAACTATGGCTACACCTTC.

The chain links TRBV7-9 to TRBJ2-7; D may match TRBD1 or TRBD2 (5 bases each). CDR3 length equals 15 residues. Germline CDR1 reads SEHNR; CDR2 reads FQNEAQ (reference sequence). V dropped 5 bases and J dropped 5 bases, with 19 bases sitting between them. CDR3 sequence: CASSKGSGRENEQYF. The DNA for the CDR3 is TGTGCCAGCAGCAAGGGGAGCGGCAGGGAAAACGAGCAGTACTTC.

The chain carries TRBV27 and TRBJ1-4; no definite D call. The CDR3 sequence is 14 residues long. Deletions cut 7 bases from V and 5 bases from J, with 14 bases between. CDR1 is MNHEY, CDR2 SMNVEV, per germline (reference sequence). The CDR3 coding sequence is TGTGCCAGCACCACGGGCAGCTTGAATGAAAAACTGTTTTTT. It specifies CASTTGSLNEKLFF.

The chain employs TRBV29-1 and TRBJ1-1; 7 nucleotides match TRBD1. In germline, CDR1 is SQVTM, CDR2 ANQGSEA. V lost 7 bases, J lost 3 bases, and 11 bases stayed unmatched. The CDR3 is 14 residues long. Written as DNA, the CDR3 is TGCAGCGCGGCACAGGGGATGATAGACACTGAAGCTTTCTTT. It translates to CSAAQGMIDTEAFF.

The gene calls are TRBV27 and TRBJ2-1; 10 bases agree with TRBD2. V lost 2 bases to trimming and J lost 7 bases; unmatched junction nucleotides: 8. Germline CDR1 reads MNHEY; CDR2 reads SMNVEV (reference sequence). This CDR3 region has 16 residues. Here the CDR3 reads CASSLGLAGERNEQFF. CDR3 bases: TGTGCCAGCAGTTTAGGGCTAGCGGGAGAACGGAATGAGCAGTTCTTC.

The chain links TRBV19 to TRBJ2-7, with 8 bases aligning to TRBD2. Germline V gene data show CDR1 as LNHDA and CDR2 as SQIVND (reference sequence). V lost 6 bases and J lost 0; bases outside the gene matches: 7. The CDR3 loop spans 15 amino acids. CDR3 sequence reads: CASRSAGTSSYEQYF. CDR3 in DNA: TGTGCCAGTAGGTCGGCGGGGACTAGCTCCTACGAGCAGTACTTC.

J is TRBJ2-4 and V is TRBV4-2; 12 bases are a match to TRBD2. V was clipped by 0 bases and J by 10 bases; unmatched bases: 16. This CDR3 has 19 amino acids. Per germline, CDR1 LGHNA and CDR2 YNFKEQ. The CDR3 DNA is TGTGCCAGCAGCCAAGATTCGGGTAGAACTAGCGGGAGGCACCCTATTCAGTACTTC. This translates into CASSQDSGRTSGRHPIQYF.

The chain carries TRBV5-1 and TRBJ2-5; TRBD2 matches at 16 bases. Losses at the gene ends were 4 bases for V and 1 base for J; bases not matched to a gene: 7. Germline V lookup: CDR1 SGHRS, CDR2 YFSETQ. CDR3 size: 18 residues. CDR3 bases: TGCGCCAGCAGCGCCGGGACTAGCGGGAGGGGAGTCCAAGAGACCCAGTACTTC. This codes for CASSAGTSGRGVQETQYF.

The chain uses TRBV9 and TRBJ1-5; D might be TRBD1 (5 bases). Germline CDR1 reads SGDLS; CDR2 reads YYNGEE. Trimming pared 0 bases from V and 4 bases from J, leaving 8 bases between. The CDR3 has 14 residues. In nucleotides, the CDR3 is TGTGCCAGCAGCGTAGACGGGGGGAATCAGCCCCAGCATTTT. Residues: CASSVDGGNQPQHF.

The CDR3: CASSTPGELFF. CDR3 nucleotide sequence: TGTGCCAGCTCGACGCCCGGGGAGCTGTTTTTT. The chain recombines TRBV7-9 with TRBJ2-2, with D hard to call. This CDR3 has 11 residues. Trimming stripped 8 bases from V and 6 bases from J, with 7 bases between. Germline V gene sequence: CDR1 SEHNR, CDR2 FQNEAQ (reference sequence).

This chain uses TRBV30 with TRBJ1-1; possibly TRBD1 for D (5 bases). The CDR3 has 11 amino acids. Germline V lookup: CDR1 GTSNPN, CDR2 SVGIG (reference sequence). V was cut by 6 bases and J by 5 bases, with 10 bases left in between. The CDR3 nucleotides are TGTGCCTGTGCGGGGGGGACTGAAGCTTTCTTT. Its translation: CACAGGTEAFF.

In the case of this clone: At one boundary the junction diverges from the germline segment, which might be a read error. CDR3 residues: CASSPGTGSTDTQYF. The CDR3 region has the DNA TGTGCTAGCAGCCCCGGGACAGGGAGCACAGATACGCAGTATTTT. The J gene is TRBJ2-3, the V gene TRBV7-7, with 9 bases aligning to TRBD1. The germline CDR1 and CDR2 sequences are SSHAT and FNYEAQ (reference sequence). CDR3 size: 15 residues.

The chain is built from TRBV7-9 and TRBJ2-3, with no clear D. The CDR3 runs to 14 residues. CDR1 is SEHNR and CDR2 is FQNEAQ in the germline V gene (reference sequence). Trimming cost V 1 base and J 2 bases, with 7 bases left between them. CDR3 sequence: CASSLGSVTDTQYF. The CDR3 DNA follows: TGTGCCAGCAGCTTAGGATCCGTCACAGATACGCAGTATTTT. Combining the CDR3 with reference TRBV7-9 and TRBJ2-3 gives the whole variable domain DTGVSQNPRHKITKRGQNVTFRCDPISEHNRLYWYRQTLGQGPEFLTYFQNEAQLEKSRLLSDRFSAERPKGSFSTLEIQRTEQGDSAMYLCASSLGSVTDTQYFGPGTRLTVL.

This clone was seen a single time. The genes are TRBV20-1 and TRBJ2-7; TRBD1 aligns across 7 bases. Losses at the gene ends were 5 bases for V and 3 bases for J; bases not matched to a gene: 1. CDR3 length equals 11 residues. Germline V gives CDR1 DFQATT, CDR2 SNEGSKA (reference sequence). The CDR3 spells CSAAGGYEQYF. The DNA of the CDR3 is TGCAGTGCTGCAGGGGGCTACGAGCAGTACTTC.

V usage is TRBV30 and J usage is TRBJ2-1, with unresolved D. V was trimmed by 5 bases and J by 1 base, leaving 9 bases between them. The CDR3 is made up of 13 amino acids. Per germline, CDR1 GTSNPN and CDR2 SVGIG (reference sequence). In DNA form, the CDR3 reads TGTGCCTGGCGAGACATGTCCTACAATGAGCAGTTCTTC. Amino acids: CAWRDMSYNEQFF.

V gene TRBV4-2 combines with J gene TRBJ2-2; D is uncertain. V gave up 0 bases and J gave up 6 bases, with 11 bases separating them. Germline loops: CDR1 LGHNA, CDR2 YNFKEQ. The CDR3 spans 15 residues. CDR3 loop: CASSQDLGNPGELFF. The CDR3 nucleotides are TGTGCCAGCAGCCAAGATTTAGGCAACCCCGGGGAGCTGTTTTTT.

The CDR3: CASRSRVTEAFF. DNA for the CDR3: TGTGCCAGCAGATCCAGGGTCACTGAAGCTTTCTTT. The rearrangement links TRBV6-6 to TRBJ1-1, with TRBD1 as a possible D gene (5 bases). V shed 6 bases and J shed 4 bases, with 9 bases lying between them. CDR1 MNHNY and CDR2 SVGAGI come from the germline V gene (reference sequence). CDR3 size: 12 residues.

The chain links TRBV6-1 to TRBJ1-1; D is uncertain. This CDR3 comprises 13 residues. V was cut by 1 base and J by 8 bases, with 11 bases left in between. From germline, CDR1 is MNHNS and CDR2 SASEGT. CDR3 nucleotides: TGTGCCAGCAGTGAAGTAAGGGAGGACGAAGCTTTCTTT. Encoded protein: CASSEVREDEAFF.

This clone was counted a single time. The rearrangement uses TRBV14 and TRBJ1-3, with D possibly matching TRBD1 (6 bases). V was trimmed by 1 base and J by 1 base, leaving 11 bases between them. Germline CDR1 reads SGHDN; CDR2 reads FVKESK. The CDR3 totals 16 residues. CDR3 protein: CASSQGGGVSGNTIYF. CDR3 in DNA: TGTGCCAGCAGCCAAGGTGGGGGCGTTTCTGGAAACACCATATATTTT.

The CDR3 protein is CASRDWGSSYEQYF. DNA for the CDR3: TGTGCCAGCAGGGATTGGGGGTCTAGCTACGAGCAGTACTTC. This rearrangement joins TRBV6-6 to TRBJ2-7; the D gene could be TRBD1 or TRBD2 (5 bases each). Germline loops: CDR1 MNHNY, CDR2 SVGAGI (reference sequence). V was shortened by 6 bases and J by 3 bases, with 15 bases between the two germline ends. The CDR3 runs to 14 residues.

The chain joins TRBV29-1 to TRBJ1-1; unclear D gene. Germline CDR1 is SQVTM and CDR2 is ANQGSEA. Trimming left V 7 bases short and J 1 base short, with 13 bases between. CDR3 length equals 13 residues. CDR3 in amino acids: CSGILGRNTEAFF. CDR3 DNA: TGCAGCGGGATCCTTGGGAGGAACACTGAAGCTTTCTTT.